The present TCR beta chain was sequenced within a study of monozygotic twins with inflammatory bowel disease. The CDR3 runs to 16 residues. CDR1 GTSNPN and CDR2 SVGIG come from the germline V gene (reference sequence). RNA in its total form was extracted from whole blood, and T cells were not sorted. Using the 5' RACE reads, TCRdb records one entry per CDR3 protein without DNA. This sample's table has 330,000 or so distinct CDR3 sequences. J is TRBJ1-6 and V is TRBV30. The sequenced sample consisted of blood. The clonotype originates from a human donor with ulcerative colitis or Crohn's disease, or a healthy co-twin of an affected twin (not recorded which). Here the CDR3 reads CAWSVRDVGLDSPLHF. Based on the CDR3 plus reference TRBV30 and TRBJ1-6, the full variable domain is SQTIHQWPATLVQPVGSPLSLECTVEGTSNPNLYWYRQAAGRGLQLLFYSVGIGQISSEVPQNLSASRPQDRQFILSSKKLLLSDSGFYLCAWSVRDVGLDSPLHFGNGTRLTVT.